This T cell receptor beta chain comes out of a study of shared clonotypes between healthy human individuals. Study information: Three plates were used per donor for CD4 naive, three for CD4 memory, two for CD8 naive and one for CD8 memory.

CDR1 is LNHDA, CDR2 SQIVND, per germline (reference sequence). The V segment lost 3 bases and the J segment 7 bases; nucleotides outside the gene matches: 0. The CDR3 spans 14 residues. Genomic DNA (from each subset) was split evenly across several immunoSEQ plates. TCRdb keeps only in-frame clones here, not all; method: immunoSEQ multiplex PCR. The sample yields about 180,000 clones, roughly 93% seen once. Division of CD4+ cells produced a CD45RA+ naive subset and a CD45RA-negative memory subset. The chain employs TRBV19 and TRBJ1-6; the match to TRBD1 covers 10 bases. Sequenced input: naive CD4+ T cells sorted from blood. Documented subset: CD45RA+ positively selected. The TCR originated in a woman in her thirties in good health. The CDR3 is CASSMDRGNSPLHF. The DNA for the CDR3 is TGTGCCAGTAGTATGGACAGGGGGAATTCACCCCTCCACTTT.